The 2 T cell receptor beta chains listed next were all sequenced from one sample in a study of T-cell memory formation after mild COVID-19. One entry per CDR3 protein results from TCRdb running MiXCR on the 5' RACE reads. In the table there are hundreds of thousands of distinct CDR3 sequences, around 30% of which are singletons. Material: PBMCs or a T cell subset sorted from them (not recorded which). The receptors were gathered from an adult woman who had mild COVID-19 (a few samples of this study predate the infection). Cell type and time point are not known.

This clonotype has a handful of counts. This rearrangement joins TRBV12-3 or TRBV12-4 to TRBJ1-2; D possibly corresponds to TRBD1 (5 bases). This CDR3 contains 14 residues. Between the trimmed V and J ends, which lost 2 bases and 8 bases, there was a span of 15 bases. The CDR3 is CASSLPDSPTGYTF. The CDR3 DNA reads TGTGCCAGCAGTTTACCCGACAGCCCCACCGGCTACACCTTC.

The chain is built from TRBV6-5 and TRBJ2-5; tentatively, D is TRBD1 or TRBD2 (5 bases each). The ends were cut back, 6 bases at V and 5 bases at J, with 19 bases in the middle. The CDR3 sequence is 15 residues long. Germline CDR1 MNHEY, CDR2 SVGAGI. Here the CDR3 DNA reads TGTGCCAGCAGACCACCGGGGCAGGGCGAGGAGACCCAGTACTTC. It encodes CASRPPGQGEETQYF.